This T cell receptor (beta chain) was identified during a study of T cell repertoires and HLA-DP antigens. Study at large: Pre-culture CD4+ samples used 1,200 ng DNA versus around 220 ng for CD137+CD4+ sorts.

The length of the CDR3 is 13 residues. Looked up from germline, CDR1 is SGHNT and CDR2 is YYREEE (reference sequence). Trimming shortened V by 4 bases and J by 6 bases, and 13 bases separated the two germline ends. TCRdb keeps only in-frame clones here, not all; method: immunoSEQ multiplex PCR. The repertoire holds 85,000 to 90,000 clones, with about 89% as singletons. In regard to this clone: The antigen is unknown.

The rearrangement joins TRBV5-4 to TRBJ1-2, with D possibly TRBD1 on 5 matching bases. The TCR was taken from a man aged 45-65 years in good health and CMV-seronegative. The sequencing input was CD4+ T cells from PBMCs. CDR3 sequence reads: CASSNQGRNGYTF. Here the CDR3 DNA reads TGTGCCAGCAGCAACCAGGGAAGGAATGGCTACACCTTC.